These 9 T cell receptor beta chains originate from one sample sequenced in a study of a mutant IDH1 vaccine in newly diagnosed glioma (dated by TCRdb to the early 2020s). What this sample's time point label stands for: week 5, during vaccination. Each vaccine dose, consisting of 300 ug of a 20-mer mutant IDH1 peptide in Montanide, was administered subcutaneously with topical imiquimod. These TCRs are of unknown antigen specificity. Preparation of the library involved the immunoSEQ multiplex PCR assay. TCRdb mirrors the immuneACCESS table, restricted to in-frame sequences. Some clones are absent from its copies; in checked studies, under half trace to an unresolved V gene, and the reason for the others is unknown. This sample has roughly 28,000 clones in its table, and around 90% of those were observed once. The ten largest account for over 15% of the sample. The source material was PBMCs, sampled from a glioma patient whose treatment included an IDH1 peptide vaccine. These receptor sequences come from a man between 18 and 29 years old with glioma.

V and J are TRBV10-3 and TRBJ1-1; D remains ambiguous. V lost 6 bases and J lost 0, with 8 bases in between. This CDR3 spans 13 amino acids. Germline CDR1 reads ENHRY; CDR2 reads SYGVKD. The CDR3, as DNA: TGTGCCATCAGCCACGGATTGAACACTGAAGCTTTCTTT. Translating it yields CAISHGLNTEAFF.

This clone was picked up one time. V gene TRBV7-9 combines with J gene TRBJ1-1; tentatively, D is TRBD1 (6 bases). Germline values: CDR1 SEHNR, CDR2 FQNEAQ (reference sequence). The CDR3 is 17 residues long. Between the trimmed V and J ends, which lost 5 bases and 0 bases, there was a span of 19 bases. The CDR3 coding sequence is TGTGCCAGCAGCATAACAGGGAAGGCCTCGATGAACACTGAAGCTTTCTTT. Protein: CASSITGKASMNTEAFF.

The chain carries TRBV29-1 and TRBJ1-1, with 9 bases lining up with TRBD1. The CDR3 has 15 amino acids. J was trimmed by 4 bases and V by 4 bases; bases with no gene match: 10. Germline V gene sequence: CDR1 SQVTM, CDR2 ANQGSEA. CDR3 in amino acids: CSVAGGTGSGTEAFF. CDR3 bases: TGCAGCGTTGCGGGAGGGACAGGGAGTGGCACTGAAGCTTTCTTT.

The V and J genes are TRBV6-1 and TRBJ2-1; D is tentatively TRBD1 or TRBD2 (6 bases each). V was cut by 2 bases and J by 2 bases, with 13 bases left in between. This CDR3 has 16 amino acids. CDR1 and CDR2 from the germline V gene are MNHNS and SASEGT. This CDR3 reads CASSERGAGAYNEQFF. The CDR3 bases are TGTGCCAGCAGTGAAAGGGGGGCAGGGGCCTACAATGAGCAGTTCTTC.

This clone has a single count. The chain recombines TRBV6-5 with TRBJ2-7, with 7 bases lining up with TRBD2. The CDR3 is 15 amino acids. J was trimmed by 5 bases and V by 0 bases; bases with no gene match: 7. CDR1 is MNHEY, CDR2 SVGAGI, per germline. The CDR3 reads CASSYSLAEPHEQYF. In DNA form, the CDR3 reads TGTGCCAGCAGTTACTCGCTAGCGGAGCCACACGAGCAGTACTTC.

The CDR3 DNA reads as TGTGCCTGGAGTCTGGTCCTGTTTAGCACTGAAGCTTTCTTT. It specifies CAWSLVLFSTEAFF. The gene calls are TRBV30 and TRBJ1-1; D is undetermined. Trimming took 2 bases from V and 4 from J, leaving 14 bases between them. This CDR3 comprises 14 residues. Germline CDR1 and CDR2: GTSNPN and SVGIG (reference sequence). Drawing the rest from reference TRBV30 and TRBJ1-1, the complete variable domain is SQTIHQWPATLVQPVGSPLSLECTVEGTSNPNLYWYRQAAGRGLQLLFYSVGIGQISSEVPQNLSASRPQDRQFILSSKKLLLSDSGFYLCAWSLVLFSTEAFFGQGTRLTVV.

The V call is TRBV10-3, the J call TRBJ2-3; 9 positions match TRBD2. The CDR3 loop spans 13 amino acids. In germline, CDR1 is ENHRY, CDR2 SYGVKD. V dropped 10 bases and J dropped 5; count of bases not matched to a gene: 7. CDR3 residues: CATQIAGVDTQYF. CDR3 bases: TGTGCCACCCAAATAGCGGGAGTAGATACGCAGTATTTT.

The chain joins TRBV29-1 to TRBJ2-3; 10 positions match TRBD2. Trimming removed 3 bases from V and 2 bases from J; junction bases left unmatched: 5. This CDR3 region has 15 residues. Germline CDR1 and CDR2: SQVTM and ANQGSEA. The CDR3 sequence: CSVDVSGRFTDTQYF. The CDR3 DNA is TGCAGCGTTGATGTTAGCGGGAGGTTCACAGATACGCAGTATTTT.

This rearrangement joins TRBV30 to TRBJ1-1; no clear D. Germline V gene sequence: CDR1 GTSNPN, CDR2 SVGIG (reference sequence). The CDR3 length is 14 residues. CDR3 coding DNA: TGTGTGTTTCCTATGGGGAGTAGGGACACTGAAGCTTTCTTT. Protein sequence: CVFPMGSRDTEAFF. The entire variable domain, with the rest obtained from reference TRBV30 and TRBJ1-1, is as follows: SQTIHQWPATLVQPVGSPLSLECTVEGTSNPNLYWYRQAAGRGLQLLFYSVGIGQISSEVPQNLSASRPQDRQFILSSKKLLLSDSGFYLCVFPMGSRDTEAFFGQGTRLTVV.